The clone carrying this T cell receptor (beta chain) was seen at least ten times. Its antigen is unidentified. This entry is derived from a study of human T cells and chemical hapten exposure. As to time point: patch test 1, 2 weeks after DPC sensitization. Treatment specified: therapeutic diphenylcyclopropenone sensitization with weekly scalp DPC. Library preparation tagged each individual cDNA molecule with a unique molecular identifier. TCRdb re-derived calls from the RACE reads in MiXCR, one entry per CDR3 protein. The repertoire includes 75,000 to 90,000 distinct CDR3 sequences, 7.5% to 9% of them detected once, and roughly 1.4% sits in the top ten. CDR1 and CDR2 from the germline V gene are SGHTA and FQGNSA. V lost 2 bases to trimming and J lost 9 bases, with 23 bases between them. The CDR3 consists of 16 residues. Study observations and caveats: The number of TCRs over 1 in 1000 frequency stayed unchanged after DPC.

This receptor was taken from a woman in her 30s with alopecia areata. Some clones in this sample may be carry-over from other donors' samples. The gene calls are TRBV7-2 and TRBJ2-7; D possibly corresponds to TRBD2 (5 bases). The sample in question was whole blood, obtained in connection with sensitization to the hapten diphenylcyclopropenone (DPC). In nucleotides, the CDR3 is TGTGCCAGCAGCTTATACCCGCAAACTATTCCGGGATCGCAGTACTTC. This codes for CASSLYPQTIPGSQYF. Full variable domain (remainder filled in from reference TRBV7-2 and TRBJ2-7): GAGVSQSPSNKVTEKGKDVELRCDPISGHTALYWYRQSLGQGLEFLIYFQGNSAPDKSGLPSDRFSAERTGGSVSTLTIQRTQQEDSAVYLCASSLYPQTIPGSQYFGPGTRLTVT.